This TCR beta chain came from a study of blood T cells in healthy people across ages. Using a J-beta primer mix together with a sample-barcoded 5' primer, a second PCR was run for roughly 6 to 12 cycles. TCRdb ran MiXCR on the 5' RACE reads and lists one entry per CDR3 protein. The data hold about 600,000 distinct CDR3 sequences, with roughly 48% observed a single time. Per sample, at least 5 micrograms of total RNA were extracted. V lost 5 bases and J lost 4, with 15 bases in between. There are 15 residues in the CDR3. The V gene's germline CDR1 is SGHTA and CDR2 FQGNSA. This clonotype has just one count.

This TCR derives from a man aged 80 or over in good health. This chain links TRBV7-2 with TRBJ2-1; tentative D call: TRBD2 (6 bases). Sequencing input: blood. As DNA, the CDR3 is TGTGCCAGCAGCCGGCAACTAGCCGGATACAATGAGCAGTTCTTC. This encodes CASSRQLAGYNEQFF.